Detailed here is one TCR beta chain. The data derive from a study of blood T cell repertoires in COVID-19. Study at large: Acute-phase and convalescent COVID-19 samples originated in the United States, Italy and Spain. T cells, B-cell-depleted T cells, or PBMCs supplied cDNA or gDNA.

This CDR3 is built from 13 residues. Per the germline V gene, CDR1 is SEHNR and CDR2 is FQNEAQ (reference sequence). Trimming left V 1 base short and J 2 bases short, with 3 bases between. Assay: immunoSEQ multiplex PCR; the TCRdb copy retains only in-frame clones and omits some. The table includes approximately 150,000 clones, around nine tenths detected once. Sequencing used peripheral blood. The clonotype comes from a woman between 45 and 60 years old with active or convalescent COVID-19. The V call is TRBV7-9, the J call TRBJ1-3; D gene uncertain. The CDR3 is CASSLDTGNTIYF. CDR3 nucleotide sequence: TGTGCCAGCAGCTTAGACACTGGAAACACCATATATTTT. The whole variable domain, remainder taken from reference TRBV7-9 and TRBJ1-3, is DTGVSQNPRHKITKRGQNVTFRCDPISEHNRLYWYRQTLGQGPEFLTYFQNEAQLEKSRLLSDRFSAERPKGSFSTLEIQRTEQGDSAMYLCASSLDTGNTIYFGEGSWLTVV.